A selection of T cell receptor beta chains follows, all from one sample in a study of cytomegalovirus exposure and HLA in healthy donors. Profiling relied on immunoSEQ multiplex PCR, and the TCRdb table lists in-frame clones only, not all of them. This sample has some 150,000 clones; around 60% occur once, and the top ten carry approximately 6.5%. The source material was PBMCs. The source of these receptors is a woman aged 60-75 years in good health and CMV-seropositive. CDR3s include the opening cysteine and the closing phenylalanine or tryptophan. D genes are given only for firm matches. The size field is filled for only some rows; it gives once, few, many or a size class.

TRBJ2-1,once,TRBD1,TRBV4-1,TGCGCCAGCAGCCAATCAGTCCCCGGGACAGGGGTCTACAATGAGCAGTTCTTC,CASSQSVPGTGVYNEQFF
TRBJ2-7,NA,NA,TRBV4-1,TGCGCCAGCAGCCAGATAGGACTTCCCTACGAGCAGTACTTC,CASSQIGLPYEQYF
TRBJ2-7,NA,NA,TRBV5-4,TGTGCCAGCAGCTTGGAGGCGGCGAGCTCCTACGAGCAGTACTTC,CASSLEAASSYEQYF
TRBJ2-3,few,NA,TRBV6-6,TGTGCCAGCAGTTACTCGGACAGTTTAGAGCAGTATTTT,CASSYSDSLEQYF
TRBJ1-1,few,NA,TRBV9,TGTGCCAGCAGCCAACGGGACACTGAAGCTTTCTTT,CASSQRDTEAFF
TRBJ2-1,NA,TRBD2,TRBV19,TGTGCCAGTAACCCTAGCGGGAGAGGTGGTGAGCAGTTCTTC,CASNPSGRGGEQFF
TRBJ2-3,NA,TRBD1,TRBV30,TGTGCCTGGAGTGTACAGGGGGCAGATACGCAGTATTTT,CAWSVQGADTQYF
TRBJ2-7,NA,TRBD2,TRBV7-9,TGTGCCAGCAGTCGAAGTACGGGACTAGCGGGACGCTACGAGCAGTACTTC,CASSRSTGLAGRYEQYF
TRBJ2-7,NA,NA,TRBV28,TGTGCCAGCATGCAGCGGAATTCCTACGAGCAGTACTTC,CASMQRNSYEQYF
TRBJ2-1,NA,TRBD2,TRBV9,TGTGCCAGCAGCCCCCGCGGGAGTGGGAATGAGCAGTTCTTC,CASSPRGSGNEQFF
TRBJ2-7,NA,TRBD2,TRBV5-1,TGCGCCAGCAGCTTAGGGACTAGCGTCTACGAGCAGTACTTC,CASSLGTSVYEQYF
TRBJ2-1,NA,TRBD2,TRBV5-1,TGCGCCAGCAGCCTAAGAACTAGCGGGAGTAACAATGAGCAGTTCTTC,CASSLRTSGSNNEQFF
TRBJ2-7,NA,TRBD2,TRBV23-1,TGCGCCAGCACTCCGCAAATAGCGGGAGATGAGTCCTACGAGCAGTACTTC,CASTPQIAGDESYEQYF
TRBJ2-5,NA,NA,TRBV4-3,TGCGCCAGCAGCCAAGATAAGGGGGCGGGGGAGACCCAGTACTTC,CASSQDKGAGETQYF
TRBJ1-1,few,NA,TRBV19,TGTGCCAGTAGTATGGGGGGAAAAGCTTTCTTT,CASSMGGKAFF
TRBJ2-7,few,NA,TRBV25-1,TGTGCCAGCAGTACGAGCTACGAGCAGTACTTC,CASSTSYEQYF
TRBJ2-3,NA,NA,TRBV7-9,TGTGCCAGCAGCTTAAACAGTCTGACAGATACGCAGTATTTT,CASSLNSLTDTQYF
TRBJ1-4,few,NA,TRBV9,TGTGCCAGCAGCGTAGGAGACAGTCTTAATGAAAAACTGTTTTTT,CASSVGDSLNEKLFF
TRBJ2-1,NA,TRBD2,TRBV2,TGTGCCAGCAGTGTTGGGACTAGCGGAAATGAGCAGTTCTTC,CASSVGTSGNEQFF
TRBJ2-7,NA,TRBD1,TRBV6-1,TGTGCCAGCAGTACCCGGGACAGGGGCTACTACGAGCAGTACTTC,CASSTRDRGYYEQYF
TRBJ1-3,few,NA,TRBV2,TGTGCCAGCAGGGCCGACAGCCATGGAAACACCATATATTTT,CASRADSHGNTIYF
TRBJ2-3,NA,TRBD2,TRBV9,TGTGCCAGCAGCGTAGCGTGGACTAGCAGCACTGATACGCAGTATTTT,CASSVAWTSSTDTQYF
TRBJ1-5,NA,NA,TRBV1,TGCACCAGCAGCCTGGGTGGGCCACGGCATTTT,CTSSLGGPRHF
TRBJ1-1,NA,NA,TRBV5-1,TGCGCCAGCAGCCCCGGGGTGGCCTCGCGGACTGAAGCTTTCTTT,CASSPGVASRTEAFF
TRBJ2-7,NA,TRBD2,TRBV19,TGTGCCAGTAGAGGGACTACCTACGAGCAGTACTTC,CASRGTTYEQYF
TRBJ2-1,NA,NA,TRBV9,TGTGCCAGCAGCGTTGAGACTATGGCTGAGCAGTTCTTC,CASSVETMAEQFF
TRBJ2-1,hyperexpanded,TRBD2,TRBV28,TGTGCCAGCAGGACCCCTGGCGGGGGAGGGGACAATGAGCAGTTCTTC,CASRTPGGGGDNEQFF
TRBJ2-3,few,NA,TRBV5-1,TGCGCCAGCAGCTTGGTTCCCGCAGATACGCAGTATTTT,CASSLVPADTQYF
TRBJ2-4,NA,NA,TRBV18,TGTGCCAGCTCACCACGGGGAGCGGGCCTAGCCAAAAACATTCAGTACTTC,CASSPRGAGLAKNIQYF
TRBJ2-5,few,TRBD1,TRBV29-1,TGCAGCGTTGCCTCGACAGGGGGCCAAGAGACCCAGTACTTC,CSVASTGGQETQYF
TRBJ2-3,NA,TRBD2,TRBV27,TGTGCCAGCAGTTTAAGGGTCTCAGGGGAGCGGGAGGGTGCTACGCAGTATTTT,CASSLRVSGEREGATQYF
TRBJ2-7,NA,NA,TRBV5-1,TGCGCCAGCAGCTTGGAAGTGACTAGACCCTACGAGCAGTACTTC,CASSLEVTRPYEQYF
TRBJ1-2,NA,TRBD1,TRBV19,TGTGCCAGTAGTCCTACCGGGACAGGATACCTTAACTATGGCTACACCTTC,CASSPTGTGYLNYGYTF
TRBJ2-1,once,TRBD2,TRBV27,TGTGCCAGCAGTTTGGGACTAGCGGCAGACAATGAGCAGTTCTTC,CASSLGLAADNEQFF
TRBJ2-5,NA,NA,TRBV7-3,TGTGCCAGCAGCTTAATGGGAGGGGGGGGGACCCAGTACTTC,CASSLMGGGGTQYF
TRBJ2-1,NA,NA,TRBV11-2,TGTGCCAGCAGCTTGAGTAATGAGCAGTTCTTC,CASSLSNEQFF
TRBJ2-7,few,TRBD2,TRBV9,TGTGCCAGCAGCGGGACTAGCTCCTACGAGCAGTACTTC,CASSGTSSYEQYF
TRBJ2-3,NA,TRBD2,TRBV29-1,TGCAGCGTTGACGGGACTAGCGGGAGAACAGATACGCAGTATTTT,CSVDGTSGRTDTQYF
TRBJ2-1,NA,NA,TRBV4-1,TGCGCCAGCAGCCAAGACAGGGGGGCCTACAATGAGCAGTTCTTC,CASSQDRGAYNEQFF
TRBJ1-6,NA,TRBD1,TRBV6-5,TGTGCCAGCAGACAGACAGGGAATAATTCACCCCTCCACTTT,CASRQTGNNSPLHF
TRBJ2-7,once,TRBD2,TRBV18,TGTGCCAGCTCACCAACTCTTCTAGCGGGAGGGCCATACGAGCAGTACTTC,CASSPTLLAGGPYEQYF
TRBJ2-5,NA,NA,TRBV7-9,TGTGCCAGCAGCTCCGGGGGAGCGGAGGTTCGTGGGACCCAGTACTTC,CASSSGGAEVRGTQYF